This T cell receptor beta chain was documented in a study of Graves' ophthalmopathy and Graves' hyperthyroidism. Whole-study context: Peripheral blood sampling occurred at initial diagnosis, before any treatment.

This clonotype was picked up many times. Its specificity is not known. RNA transcripts were the template, and TCR beta CDR3 regions were amplified from them. A first-round RT-PCR used HTBI primers, followed by a second-round multiplex PCR. TCRdb fed the multiplex PCR reads into MiXCR, producing one record per CDR3 protein. The top ten hold approximately 8.2% of the sample, which has fewer than 250,000 distinct CDR3 sequences, over 25% seen once. Germline V lookup: CDR1 SGHTA, CDR2 FQGNSA. The CDR3 extends over 14 amino acids. V was cut by 3 bases and J by 3 bases, with 11 bases left in between. The study, taken as a whole, reports: Most expanded thyroid clonotypes above 0.001 frequency also appeared in blood.

Where ophthalmopathy was present, donors had moderate-to-severe activity, CAS ≥3, NOSPECS ≥4 and duration under 3 months. Other autoimmune diseases, uncontrolled infections, pregnancy and lactation each led to patient exclusion. The chain couples TRBV7-2 to TRBJ2-5, with D maybe TRBD2 (6 bases). The specimen was peripheral blood. This sequence was found in a man aged 50 or older with Graves' ophthalmopathy. The CDR3 loop reads CASSFFWGEETQYF. The DNA for the CDR3 is TGTGCCAGCAGCTTTTTCTGGGGGGAAGAGACCCAGTACTTC.